What follows are 25 T cell receptor beta chains derived from one specimen sequenced in a study of a mutant IDH1 vaccine in newly diagnosed glioma. For these receptors, no antigen is known. Indicated time point: week 23, last vaccination. Every single dose of the vaccine, 300 ug of mutant IDH1 20-mer peptide, came with topical imiquimod. Clones were sequenced by immunoSEQ multiplex PCR, and TCRdb holds only the in-frame ones, with some missing. This sample carries more than 25,000 clones, approximately 88% of them seen once, and the ten largest clones take 2% to 3%. The starting material was PBMCs, obtained from a glioma patient whose treatment included an IDH1 peptide vaccine. The source of these receptors is a man in his forties or fifties with glioma.

The chain is built from TRBV5-6 and TRBJ2-7; D possibly corresponds to TRBD2 (5 bases). Looked up from germline, CDR1 is SGHDT and CDR2 is YYEEEE. Deletions cut 8 bases from V and 2 bases from J, with 14 bases between. The CDR3 is 13 amino acids. CDR3 nucleotide sequence: TGTGCCAGTACGGACGGGATTACCTACGAGCAGTACTTC. Translating gives CASTDGITYEQYF. Together with reference TRBV5-6 and TRBJ2-7, the CDR3 gives the full variable domain: DAGVTQSPTHLIKTRGQQVTLRCSPKSGHDTVSWYQQALGQGPQFIFQYYEEEERQRGNFPDRFSGHQFPNYSSELNVNALLLGDSALYLCASTDGITYEQYFGPGTRLTVT.

The V gene is TRBV4-2, the J gene TRBJ1-5, with 7 nucleotides matching TRBD1. After removal of 2 bases from V and 0 bases from J, the junction contained 7 bases not matched to a gene. In germline, CDR1 is LGHNA, CDR2 YNFKEQ. The CDR3 extends over 17 amino acids. The CDR3 is CASSQRQGSYSNQPQHF. The CDR3 region has the DNA TGTGCCAGCAGCCAAAGACAGGGATCCTATAGCAATCAGCCCCAGCATTTT.

The chain is built from TRBV5-4 and TRBJ1-1, with D uncertain. The length of the CDR3 is 16 residues. Germline V CDR1 and CDR2: SGHNT, YYREEE (reference sequence). Trimming removed 0 bases at V and 3 bases at J, with 15 bases between. The CDR3 protein is CASSLAGGREDTEAFF. CDR3 DNA sequence: TGTGCCAGCAGCTTGGCTGGCGGGAGGGAGGACACTGAAGCTTTCTTT.

The rearrangement links TRBV28 to TRBJ2-7; TRBD2 aligns across 7 bases. Trimming cost V 6 bases and J 1 base; bases outside gene matches: 9. The germline gives CDR1 MDHEN, CDR2 SYDVKM. There are 15 residues in the CDR3. This CDR3 is CASSPLAEPSYEQYF. The CDR3 DNA is TGTGCCAGCAGCCCCCTAGCGGAGCCATCCTACGAGCAGTACTTC.

The genes are TRBV7-9 and TRBJ1-1; D gene ambiguous. The CDR3 consists of 12 residues. CDR1 SEHNR and CDR2 FQNEAQ come from the germline V gene (reference sequence). Trimming pared 2 bases from V and 1 base from J, leaving 2 bases between. CDR3 sequence (DNA): TGTGCCAGCAGCTTACAGAACACTGAAGCTTTCTTT. The encoded protein is CASSLQNTEAFF.

The J gene is TRBJ2-1, the V gene TRBV10-3; 10 bases line up with TRBD1. The CDR3 has 15 residues. Germline trimming cut 2 bases from V and 7 bases from J; bases unmatched to any gene: 5. In germline, CDR1 is ENHRY, CDR2 SYGVKD. CDR3: CAISEPGQGLNEQFF. CDR3 DNA sequence: TGTGCCATCAGTGAGCCGGGACAGGGGTTGAATGAGCAGTTCTTC.

The V and J genes are TRBV28 and TRBJ1-5; TRBD1 aligns across 10 bases. After removal of 5 bases from V and 6 bases from J, the junction contained 16 bases not matched to a gene. The length of the CDR3 is 18 residues. Germline loops: CDR1 MDHEN, CDR2 SYDVKM. CDR3 loop: CASSPSTWGQGLGQPQHF. The CDR3, as DNA: TGTGCCAGCAGTCCGAGTACCTGGGGACAGGGGTTGGGTCAGCCCCAGCATTTT.

The chain couples TRBV30 to TRBJ2-7; D is ambiguous. The germline CDR1 and CDR2 sequences are GTSNPN and SVGIG (reference sequence). V gave up 3 bases and J gave up 5 bases, with 11 bases separating them. The CDR3 has 12 residues. In DNA, the CDR3 is TGTGCCTGGAGCCCTGGTTGGGACGAGCAGTACGTC. As protein: CAWSPGWDEQYV.

The CDR3 sequence is CASSLGGDTQYF. CDR3 sequence (DNA): TGTGCCAGCAGCCTCGGGGGAGATACGCAGTATTTT. The rearrangement links TRBV6-5 to TRBJ2-3, with D maybe TRBD2 (6 bases). Trimming shortened V by 6 bases and J by 5 bases, and 9 bases separated the two germline ends. This CDR3 region has 12 residues. CDR1 and CDR2 from the germline V gene are MNHEY and SVGAGI.

This clone ranks as medium-sized (0.01 to 0.1%). The V and J genes are TRBV28 and TRBJ2-4, with D perhaps matching TRBD2 (6 bases). Germline V gives CDR1 MDHEN, CDR2 SYDVKM. V was pared by 11 bases and J by 0 bases, with 17 bases between. The CDR3 extends over 15 amino acids. The CDR3 DNA is TGTGCCCCTTTAGCGGCCCCAGGAGCCAAAAACATTCAGTACTTC. Its protein is CAPLAAPGAKNIQYF.

The chain links TRBV7-8 to TRBJ1-5; possible D gene TRBD1, 5 bases. CDR3 size: 14 residues. Germline CDR1 and CDR2: SGHVS and FQNEAQ. Trimming removed 1 base from V and 7 bases from J, with 11 bases in between. The CDR3 DNA is TGTGCCAGCAGCTTAGGGCAGGGAGACCAGCCCCAGCATTTT. Residues: CASSLGQGDQPQHF.

The chain employs TRBV2 and TRBJ1-2; D is unclear. Trimming pared 5 bases from V and 4 bases from J, leaving 11 bases between. This CDR3 spans 13 amino acids. Germline V gene data show CDR1 as SNHLY and CDR2 as FYNNEI. The CDR3 reads CASSLSSFYGYTF. CDR3 in DNA: TGTGCCAGCAGTTTATCAAGTTTCTATGGCTACACCTTC.

The J gene is TRBJ1-2, the V gene TRBV6-1; D is possibly TRBD1 (5 bases). From germline, CDR1 is MNHNS and CDR2 SASEGT. The V gene lost 6 bases and the J gene lost 1 base, with 9 bases spanning the gap. CDR3 size: 13 residues. The DNA of the CDR3 is TGTGCCAGCAGGGGGACGGATAACTATGGCTACACCTTC. This translates into CASRGTDNYGYTF.

V and J are TRBV10-3 and TRBJ2-2; D is unclear. This CDR3 spans 15 amino acids. The germline V gene encodes CDR1 ENHRY and CDR2 SYGVKD. The V end was cut by 3 bases, the J end by 4 bases, with 12 bases between. The CDR3 region is CAISDYSRITGELFF. CDR3 coding DNA: TGTGCCATCAGTGATTATAGCAGAATCACCGGGGAGCTGTTTTTT.

The CDR3 reads CASSQGKGLAGDNEQFF. The CDR3 DNA is TGCGCCAGCAGCCAGGGGAAAGGGCTAGCGGGAGACAATGAGCAGTTCTTC. V usage is TRBV4-3 and J usage is TRBJ2-1, with TRBD2 identical over 10 bases. The J segment lost 5 bases and the V segment lost 3 bases, leaving 10 bases of the junction unmatched. CDR1 is LGHNA, CDR2 YSLEER, per germline. CDR3 length equals 17 residues.

The V call is TRBV2, the J call TRBJ2-5, with no clear D. Trimming left V 2 bases short and J 5 bases short, with 6 bases between. This CDR3 spans 12 amino acids. CDR1 is SNHLY, CDR2 FYNNEI, per germline. The CDR3 reads CASSEMPETQYF. The CDR3 nucleotides read TGTGCCAGCAGTGAAATGCCGGAGACCCAGTACTTC. Drawing the rest from reference TRBV2 and TRBJ2-5, the complete variable domain is EPEVTQTPSHQVTQMGQEVILRCVPISNHLYFYWYRQILGQKVEFLVSFYNNEISEKSEIFDDQFSVERPDGSNFTLKIRSTKLEDSAMYFCASSEMPETQYFGPGTRLLVL.

The chain couples TRBV5-6 to TRBJ2-5; TRBD2 aligns across 9 bases. The germline gives CDR1 SGHDT, CDR2 YYEEEE. The CDR3 sequence is 17 residues long. The trim removed 4 bases at V and 7 bases at J, leaving 17 bases unmatched. CDR3 protein: CASSQPRSSGIGRTQYF. DNA of the CDR3: TGTGCCAGCAGCCAGCCCAGGTCTAGCGGGATTGGTAGGACCCAGTACTTC.

This clone has only a few counts. This chain uses TRBV5-6 with TRBJ2-5; D assignment may be TRBD1 or TRBD2 (6 bases each). Trimming took 4 bases from V and 2 from J, leaving 12 bases between them. Germline V lookup: CDR1 SGHDT, CDR2 YYEEEE. The CDR3 length is 14 residues. CDR3 DNA sequence: TGTGCCAGCAGCCCCGGGGGCCGGCAAGAGACCCAGTACTTC. Translating it yields CASSPGGRQETQYF.

This chain links TRBV9 with TRBJ1-5; the D is unclear. This CDR3 has 15 amino acids. Per germline, CDR1 SGDLS and CDR2 YYNGEE. V lost 4 bases to trimming and J lost 1 base, with 12 bases between them. CDR3 sequence reads: CASSLDVESNQPQHF. CDR3 DNA sequence: TGTGCCAGCAGCCTCGACGTAGAGAGCAATCAGCCCCAGCATTTT.

This clone has just one count. This chain links TRBV27 with TRBJ2-7; 7 bases fit TRBD1. The CDR3 contains 12 residues. The V gene end was trimmed by 8 bases and the J gene end by 4 bases; junction bases not matched to a gene: 5. The germline gives CDR1 MNHEY, CDR2 SMNVEV (reference sequence). CDR3 in amino acids: CASGTAAYEQYF. The CDR3 DNA reads TGTGCCAGCGGGACAGCGGCATACGAGCAGTACTTC.

The count of this clone is one. The chain uses TRBV5-1 and TRBJ1-2, with TRBD1 matching over 8 bases. Losses at the gene ends were 4 bases for V and 5 bases for J; bases not matched to a gene: 10. The germline V gene has CDR1 SGHRS and CDR2 YFSETQ. The CDR3 totals 15 residues. CDR3 nucleotide sequence: TGCGCCAGCAGCCCGGAGCCGGGACAGGAGTATGGCTACACCTTC. Its translation is CASSPEPGQEYGYTF.

The chain uses TRBV4-3 and TRBJ2-7; 9 nucleotides align to TRBD1. Germline V CDR1 and CDR2: LGHNA, YSLEER. With V trimmed by 4 bases and J by 6 bases, 4 bases remained unmatched. The CDR3 loop spans 13 amino acids. CDR3 residues: CASSRDRVGEQYF. DNA of the CDR3: TGCGCCAGCAGCCGGGACAGGGTCGGCGAGCAGTACTTC.

The chain couples TRBV5-4 to TRBJ2-4, with D unclear. Germline CDR1 SGHNT, CDR2 YYREEE (reference sequence). The CDR3 is made up of 13 amino acids. Trimming removed 0 bases at V and 8 bases at J, with 9 bases between. The CDR3, as DNA: TGTGCCAGCAGCTTGGACCCTGGGGACATTCAGTACTTC. The encoded protein is CASSLDPGDIQYF.

This sequence joins TRBV6-5 and TRBJ1-1; D is perhaps TRBD1 (5 bases). This CDR3 is 13 amino acids long. Trimming cost V 2 bases and J 5 bases, with 9 bases left between them. Germline lookup yields CDR1 MNHEY and CDR2 SVGAGI. CDR3 residues: CASSYDGGTEAFF. CDR3 nucleotide sequence: TGTGCCAGCAGTTACGACGGGGGGACTGAAGCTTTCTTT.

This chain uses TRBV5-1 with TRBJ1-5; 11 bases are shared with TRBD1. The CDR3 runs to 15 residues. Germline lookup yields CDR1 SGHRS and CDR2 YFSETQ. V shed 5 bases, J shed 5 bases, and the junction held 6 bases outside the gene matches. This CDR3 reads CASRAGTGGDQPQHF. DNA of the CDR3: TGCGCCAGCAGGGCCGGGACAGGGGGAGATCAGCCCCAGCATTTT.